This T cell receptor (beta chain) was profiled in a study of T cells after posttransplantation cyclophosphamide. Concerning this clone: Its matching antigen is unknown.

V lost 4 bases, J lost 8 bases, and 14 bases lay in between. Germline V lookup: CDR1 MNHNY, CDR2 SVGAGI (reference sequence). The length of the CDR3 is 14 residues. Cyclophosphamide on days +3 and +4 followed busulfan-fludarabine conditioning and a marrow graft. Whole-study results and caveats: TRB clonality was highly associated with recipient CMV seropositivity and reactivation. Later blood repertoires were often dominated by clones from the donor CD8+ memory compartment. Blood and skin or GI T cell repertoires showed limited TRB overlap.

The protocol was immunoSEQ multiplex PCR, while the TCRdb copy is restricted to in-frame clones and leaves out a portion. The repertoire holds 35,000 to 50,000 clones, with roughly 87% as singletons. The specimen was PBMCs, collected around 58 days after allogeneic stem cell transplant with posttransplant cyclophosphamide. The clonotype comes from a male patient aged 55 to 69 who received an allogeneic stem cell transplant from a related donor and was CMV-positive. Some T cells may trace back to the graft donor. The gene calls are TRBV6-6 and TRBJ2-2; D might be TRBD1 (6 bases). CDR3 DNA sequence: TGTGCCAGCAGTTCCCCGACCGGGACAGGGGAGCTGTTTTTT. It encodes CASSSPTGTGELFF.